This is a list of T cell receptor beta chains from one sample in a study of T cell responses to AZD1222 COVID-19 vaccine. Assay: immunoSEQ multiplex PCR; the TCRdb copy retains only in-frame clones and omits some. Of roughly 150,000 clones in the sample, around 90% are singletons; the top ten hold about 1.1%. The specimen comprised peripheral blood, sampled 28 days after the second AZD1222 dose. Receptors were obtained from an adult who received the AZD1222 COVID-19 vaccine. CDR3s include the opening cysteine and the closing phenylalanine or tryptophan. Each record gives: J gene, clone size, D gene, V gene, CDR3 DNA, CDR3 protein. D genes are given only for firm matches. A row's size may be missing; if present it is once, few, many or a size class.

>TRBJ1-3|.|.|TRBV18
TGTGCCAGCTCACCAGTCCGGCACTCTGGAAACACCATATATTTT
CASSPVRHSGNTIYF
>TRBJ1-4|.|.|TRBV10-3
TGTGCCATCAGTGTAGGGGACGGTGAAAAACTGTTTTTT
CAISVGDGEKLFF
>TRBJ1-1|once|.|TRBV30
TGTGCCTGGAGTGGTCAGGTGAACACTGAAGCTTTCTTT
CAWSGQVNTEAFF
>TRBJ1-2|.|.|TRBV11-3
TGTGCCAGCAGCTTACCTATACCCCGGGACACAATCTATGGCTACACCTTC
CASSLPIPRDTIYGYTF
>TRBJ2-2|.|TRBD1|TRBV6-5
TGTGCCAGCAGTTACACCCCTACAGGGGGAGCCGGGGAGCTGTTTTTT
CASSYTPTGGAGELFF
>TRBJ1-2|.|.|TRBV12-3/TRBV12-4
TGTGCCAGCAGTTTAATTGGGTATGGCTACACCTTC
CASSLIGYGYTF
>TRBJ2-7|.|.|TRBV19
TGTGCCAGTCTTGGCCGGTTAGCCCGATACGAGCAGTACTTC
CASLGRLARYEQYF
>TRBJ1-5|.|.|TRBV2
TGTGCCAGCAGTGATAGACAGGTTGTTCAGCCCCAGCATTTT
CASSDRQVVQPQHF
>TRBJ2-2|.|TRBD1|TRBV6-5
TGTGCCAGTTACAGGGGCACCGGGGAGCTGTTTTTT
CASYRGTGELFF
>TRBJ2-5|.|.|TRBV5-4
TGTGCCAGCAGCTTAGAAAGGGGGAACCAAGAGACCCAGTACTTC
CASSLERGNQETQYF
>TRBJ1-3|.|.|TRBV6-1
TGTGCCAGCAGGGAAGTTGGAGGTCGAAACACCATATATTTT
CASREVGGRNTIYF
>TRBJ1-1|.|.|TRBV7-2
TGTGCCAGCAGCCCCATATGGGCAAACACTGAAGCTTTCTTT
CASSPIWANTEAFF
>TRBJ1-5|few|TRBD1|TRBV3-1/TRBV3-2
TGTGCCAGCAGCCCGTCGGACAGGGAGAATCAGCCCCAGCATTTT
CASSPSDRENQPQHF
>TRBJ2-3|.|.|TRBV7-9
TGTGCCAGCAGCTTAAGGGGCGGAACGCAGTATTTT
CASSLRGGTQYF
>TRBJ2-3|.|TRBD2|TRBV18
TGTGCCAGCTCACCAATCTACGGCGGGGGGGCAGCAGATACGCAGTATTTT
CASSPIYGGGAADTQYF
>TRBJ2-1|.|.|TRBV18
TGTGCCAGCTCACCGAACAGCGACTACAATGAGCAGTTCTTC
CASSPNSDYNEQFF
>TRBJ1-1|once|TRBD1|TRBV6-2/TRBV6-3
TGTGCCAGCAGTTACTCGAGCGAGACAGGGGCGAACACTGAAGCTTTCTTT
CASSYSSETGANTEAFF
>TRBJ1-2|.|.|TRBV4-1
TGCGCCAGCAGCCAACCACGCCCGTCACAGGAAATTAACTATGGCTACACCTTC
CASSQPRPSQEINYGYTF
>TRBJ2-3|.|TRBD2|TRBV6-5
TGTGCCAGCTTAGCGGGGGGGCCAGGGAATACGCAGTATTTT
CASLAGGPGNTQYF
>TRBJ1-2|.|.|TRBV5-6
TGTGCCAGCAGCTCCCGGCCGGGACGGCGCCGTGTTAACTATGGCTACACCTTC
CASSSRPGRRRVNYGYTF
>TRBJ1-2|.|.|TRBV7-8
TGTGCCAGCAGCTTATCAGGAGGGAGCTATGGCTACACCTTC
CASSLSGGSYGYTF
>TRBJ1-2|.|TRBD1|TRBV5-6
TGTGCCAGCAGCCAGGGACAGGGTAACTATGGCTACACCTTC
CASSQGQGNYGYTF
>TRBJ1-2|.|TRBD1|TRBV5-1
TGCGCCAGCAGCCCGGGGACAGGAGGTGGCTACACCTTC
CASSPGTGGGYTF
>TRBJ2-1|.|TRBD1|TRBV18
TGTGCCAGCTCACCACCTTGGCAGGGGGAGTCCTACAATGAGCAGTTCTTC
CASSPPWQGESYNEQFF
>TRBJ1-1|.|.|TRBV12-3/TRBV12-4
TGTGCCAGCAGGGGACAACAGAACACTGAAGCTTTCTTT
CASRGQQNTEAFF
>TRBJ1-1|.|.|TRBV10-1
TGCGCCAGCAGTGAACCGGGGCCGAGGACTGAAGCTTTCTTT
CASSEPGPRTEAFF
>TRBJ1-2|.|.|TRBV18
TGTGCCAGCTCCCGCCAGGACCAGGGGCTTTTTAGTGGCTACACCTTC
CASSRQDQGLFSGYTF
>TRBJ1-2|.|TRBD1|TRBV7-9
TGTGCCAGCAGCTTAGTTAGAGGGGGCGATGGCTACACCTTC
CASSLVRGGDGYTF